Listed below are T cell receptor beta chains from one sample, sequenced in a study of cytomegalovirus exposure and HLA in healthy donors. The protocol was immunoSEQ multiplex PCR, while the TCRdb copy is restricted to in-frame clones and leaves out a portion. The sample lists some 110,000 clones; 70% were seen once. Sequenced sample: PBMCs. The receptors were sampled from a man aged 30 to 39 in good health and CMV-seropositive. Both conserved end residues are part of each CDR3. Each record gives: CDR3 protein, J gene, V gene.

CDR3 protein: CAWSVSGSTTF
J gene: TRBJ1-2
V gene: TRBV30

CDR3 protein: CASSGSGGVSNEQFF
J gene: TRBJ2-1
V gene: TRBV25-1

CDR3 protein: CASSPRQSSTDTQYF
J gene: TRBJ2-3
V gene: TRBV4-2

CDR3 protein: CASSTRYAGGNTEAFF
J gene: TRBJ1-1
V gene: TRBV5-1

CDR3 protein: CASSQKRSPNEQYF
J gene: TRBJ2-7
V gene: TRBV4-2

CDR3 protein: CASSLDRDYEAFF
J gene: TRBJ1-1
V gene: TRBV19

CDR3 protein: CASSSGQGANTEAFF
J gene: TRBJ1-1
V gene: TRBV5-1

CDR3 protein: CASSSNDGQGATNTGELFF
J gene: TRBJ2-2
V gene: TRBV11-2

CDR3 protein: CASSLQGPGPEKLFF
J gene: TRBJ1-4
V gene: TRBV5-4

CDR3 protein: CASPGAGAEAFF
J gene: TRBJ1-1
V gene: TRBV6-1

CDR3 protein: CAWKGAGSLTETQYF
J gene: TRBJ2-5
V gene: TRBV30

CDR3 protein: CASTGDRNTEAFF
J gene: TRBJ1-1
V gene: TRBV19

CDR3 protein: CASSWGDRYEQYF
J gene: TRBJ2-7
V gene: TRBV5-1

CDR3 protein: CAWSVREDEQFF
J gene: TRBJ2-1
V gene: TRBV30

CDR3 protein: CASSSRGGAEVDGYTF
J gene: TRBJ1-2
V gene: TRBV7-3

CDR3 protein: CASTWGLAGAQETQYF
J gene: TRBJ2-5
V gene: TRBV5-1

CDR3 protein: CASSKSSGLQETQYF
J gene: TRBJ2-5
V gene: TRBV7-2

CDR3 protein: CASSQDRGGETQYF
J gene: TRBJ2-5
V gene: TRBV4-1

CDR3 protein: CASSLPGLTEAFF
J gene: TRBJ1-1
V gene: TRBV28

CDR3 protein: CASSVRQGRDTEAFF
J gene: TRBJ1-1
V gene: TRBV9

CDR3 protein: CASSLDIGGAAFF
J gene: TRBJ1-1
V gene: TRBV7-6

CDR3 protein: CASSLRGRGFRF
J gene: TRBJ1-2
V gene: TRBV28

CDR3 protein: CASSFTEGTTYNEQFF
J gene: TRBJ2-1
V gene: TRBV7-3

CDR3 protein: CASSLDRVAYNEQFF
J gene: TRBJ2-1
V gene: TRBV5-4

CDR3 protein: CASTRTSGSSGANVLTF
J gene: TRBJ2-6
V gene: TRBV19

CDR3 protein: CASSERGVEDTQYF
J gene: TRBJ2-3
V gene: TRBV2

CDR3 protein: CASSLQGAGGYGYTF
J gene: TRBJ1-2
V gene: TRBV27

CDR3 protein: CASSLGEGTEAFF
J gene: TRBJ1-1
V gene: TRBV11-3

CDR3 protein: CASSTGTGSPEQYF
J gene: TRBJ2-7
V gene: TRBV6-5

CDR3 protein: CAWTAGALTYNEQFF
J gene: TRBJ2-1
V gene: TRBV30

CDR3 protein: CASTERTGASEAFF
J gene: TRBJ1-1
V gene: TRBV6-1

CDR3 protein: CASSLRLRGSRVQINEQFF
J gene: TRBJ2-1
V gene: TRBV11-2

CDR3 protein: CSVAGTGRGEAFF
J gene: TRBJ1-1
V gene: TRBV29-1

CDR3 protein: CGGGEAEAFF
J gene: TRBJ1-1
V gene: TRBV29-1

CDR3 protein: CSASRNALRYEDTEAFF
J gene: TRBJ1-1
V gene: TRBV29-1

CDR3 protein: CASSVVADREPNYGYTF
J gene: TRBJ1-2
V gene: TRBV9

CDR3 protein: CASTLTGGSYEQYF
J gene: TRBJ2-7
V gene: TRBV19